The clone carrying this TCR beta chain was found once. What it recognizes is unknown. Terminally differentiated effector memory CD45RA+ cells were excluded by CCR7 positive selection of CD45RO-negative cells. This specimen comes from a study of shared clonotypes between healthy human individuals. The length of the CDR3 is 14 residues. Trimming removed 3 bases from V and 2 bases from J, with 9 bases in between. In germline, CDR1 is SGHVS, CDR2 FNYEAQ. Study conclusions and caveats: With four donors compared, 4% to 5% of naive CD4 clonotypes were shared.

Libraries were prepared by immunoSEQ multiplex PCR; TCRdb keeps only in-frame clonotypes and omits some of them. The table records about 680,000 clones, roughly 94% of them present only once. The rearrangement joins TRBV7-6 to TRBJ2-3; no reliable D call. Source material: naive CD8+ T cells sorted from blood. The sequence came from a man aged 25 to 40 in good health. The CDR3 reads CASSLGGNTDTQYF. The CDR3 DNA reads as TGTGCCAGCAGCTTGGGCGGAAACACAGATACGCAGTATTTT.